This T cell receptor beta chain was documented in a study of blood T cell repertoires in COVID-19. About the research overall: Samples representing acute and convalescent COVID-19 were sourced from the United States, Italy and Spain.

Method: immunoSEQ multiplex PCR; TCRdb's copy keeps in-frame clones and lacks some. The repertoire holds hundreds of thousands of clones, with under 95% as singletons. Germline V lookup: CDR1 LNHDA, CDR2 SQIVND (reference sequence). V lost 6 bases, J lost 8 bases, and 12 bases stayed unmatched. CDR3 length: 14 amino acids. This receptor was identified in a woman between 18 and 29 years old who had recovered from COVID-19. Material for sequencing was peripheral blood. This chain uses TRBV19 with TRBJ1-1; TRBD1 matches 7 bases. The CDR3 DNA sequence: TGTGCCAGTAGATACGGACAGGTTGGAACGGAAGCTTTCTTT. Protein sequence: CASRYGQVGTEAFF. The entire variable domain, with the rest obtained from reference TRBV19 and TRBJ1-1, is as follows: DGGITQSPKYLFRKEGQNVTLSCEQNLNHDAMYWYRQDPGQGLRLIYYSQIVNDFQKGDIAEGYSVSREKKESFPLTVTSAQKNPTAFYLCASRYGQVGTEAFFGQGTRLTVV.